This TCR beta chain is from a study of cytomegalovirus exposure and HLA in healthy donors. The PCR had 60 Vbeta and 13 Jbeta primers. Sequencing used immunoSEQ multiplex PCR; TCRdb keeps in-frame clones, though not all of them. The table has under 95,000 clones, 60% to 85% seen once. The CDR3 consists of 14 residues. With 7 bases removed from V and 4 bases from J, the gap between germline ends came to 14 bases. From germline, CDR1 is MNHEY and CDR2 SVGAGI. Findings of the study overall: For TCR beta chains, V- and J-gene trimming was later linked to a missense DCLRE1C variant.

Comments on this clone: The antigen remains unidentified.

This rearrangement joins TRBV6-5 to TRBJ2-1; D unclear. The sample taken for sequencing was PBMCs. This TCR derives from a male donor in good health and CMV-seronegative. CDR3 region: CASKNLKTYNEQFF. CDR3 bases: TGTGCCAGCAAAAACCTTAAAACATACAATGAGCAGTTCTTC.